Below, 10 T cell receptor beta chains from the same sample are listed, as sequenced in a study of OX40 agonist ivuxolimab in advanced cancers. The table came from immunoSEQ multiplex PCR; TCRdb's copy has only in-frame clones and leaves some out. The sample contains 77,000 or so clones, roughly 89% of which appear only once. Here the sequenced sample was CD4+ or CD8+ T cells sorted from blood, taken in a trial of the OX40 agonist ivuxolimab. Source of these receptors: an adult with an advanced solid tumor such as melanoma, head and neck, liver or kidney cancer.

This chain links TRBV19 with TRBJ1-4; 9 bases are a match to TRBD1. Unmatched junction bases numbered 10, after V lost 9 bases and J lost 14 bases. The V gene's germline CDR1 is LNHDA and CDR2 SQIVND (reference sequence). The length of the CDR3 is 12 residues. DNA of the CDR3: TGTGCCAGCGGGACAGGGCTTCTACGCCTGTTTTTT. Translated, it gives CASGTGLLRLFF.

The chain couples TRBV7-2 to TRBJ2-3; TRBD2 agrees at 7 bases. The CDR3 length is 15 residues. With V trimmed by 2 bases and J by 2 bases, 4 bases remained unmatched. Germline V gene lookup returns CDR1 SGHTA and CDR2 FQGNSA. The CDR3: CASSLQAGTTDTQYF. The CDR3 DNA is TGTGCCAGCAGCTTACAAGCGGGGACCACAGATACGCAGTATTTT.

The genes are TRBV7-2 and TRBJ2-5, with 7 positions matching TRBD1. CDR1 and CDR2 from the germline V gene are SGHTA and FQGNSA. This CDR3 contains 15 residues. V shed 1 base, J shed 9 bases, and the junction held 11 bases outside the gene matches. CDR3 bases: TGTGCCAGCAGCTTAGGGAGTGCAGGGGGAATGGCCCAGTACTTC. Its protein is CASSLGSAGGMAQYF.

Notes on this clone: Other DNA sequences of this sample code for an identical CDR3. The CDR3 region is CASSVTPNYGYTF. As DNA, the CDR3 is TGTGCCAGCAGTGTGACTCCTAACTATGGCTACACCTTC. The rearrangement uses TRBV2 and TRBJ1-2, with no clear D. V gave up 4 bases and J gave up 0 bases, with 6 bases separating them. CDR3 length: 13 residues. Germline V gene data show CDR1 as SNHLY and CDR2 as FYNNEI.

The J gene is TRBJ1-1, the V gene TRBV28; D gene ambiguous. The CDR3 length is 13 residues. CDR1 and CDR2 (germline): MDHEN, SYDVKM. Trimming took 3 bases from V and 1 from J, leaving 6 bases between them. CDR3 protein: CASSFHRNTEAFF. The CDR3 region has the DNA TGTGCCAGCAGTTTTCACCGGAACACTGAAGCTTTCTTT.

The rearrangement uses TRBV10-3 and TRBJ1-2; 7 bases map to TRBD1. The CDR3 runs 14 residues. In germline, CDR1 is ENHRY, CDR2 SYGVKD. J lost 4 bases, V lost 0 bases, and 2 bases had no gene match. This CDR3 is CAISESRDSYGYTF. DNA of the CDR3: TGTGCCATCAGTGAGTCGAGGGACAGCTATGGCTACACCTTC.

A remark on this clone: Relative to the germline gene, one junction end is altered; a read error may explain this. Here the CDR3 DNA reads TGTGCCAGCAGCCAACGCGGGACAGCGAATTCACCCCTCCACTTT. Translation gives CASSQRGTANSPLHF. The chain couples TRBV4-1 to TRBJ1-6, with 7 positions matching TRBD1. This CDR3 is built from 15 residues. Germline CDR1 and CDR2: MGHRA and YSYEKL.

The chain recombines TRBV5-1 with TRBJ2-1; D perhaps matches TRBD2 (5 bases). CDR1 is SGHRS and CDR2 is YFSETQ in the germline V gene. The CDR3 consists of 14 residues. V was trimmed by 4 bases and J by 6 bases, leaving 14 bases between them. In nucleotides, the CDR3 is TGCGCCAGCAGCCCCTGGGTCCTAGCCAATGAGCAGTTCTTC. This codes for CASSPWVLANEQFF. The full variable domain, its missing parts supplied by reference TRBV5-1 and TRBJ2-1, is KAGVTQTPRYLIKTRGQQVTLSCSPISGHRSVSWYQQTPGQGLQFLFEYFSETQRNKGNFPGRFSGRQFSNSRSEMNVSTLELGDSALYLCASSPWVLANEQFFGPGTRLTVL.

This chain connects TRBV6-5 to TRBJ2-2; tentative D call: TRBD2 (6 bases). The CDR3 has 15 residues. Germline-derived CDR1 and CDR2 are MNHEY and SVGAGI. The ends were cut back, 2 bases at V and 6 bases at J, with 13 bases in the middle. DNA of the CDR3: TGTGCCAGCAGTTACGCTGGAGGGATAGCCGGGGAGCTGTTTTTT. The encoded protein is CASSYAGGIAGELFF.

In its sample, this clone was seen a few times. V and J are TRBV9 and TRBJ1-2; the D gene is possibly TRBD1 (6 bases). The CDR3 is 15 residues long. V was cut by 0 bases and J by 5 bases, with 14 bases left in between. CDR1 and CDR2 from the germline V gene are SGDLS and YYNGEE. CDR3 in amino acids: CASSVGRTERYGYTF. CDR3 DNA sequence: TGTGCCAGCAGCGTAGGGCGGACAGAAAGGTATGGCTACACCTTC. Full variable domain (rest looked up from reference TRBV9 and TRBJ1-2): DSGVTQTPKHLITATGQRVTLRCSPRSGDLSVYWYQQSLDQGLQFLIQYYNGEERAKGNILERFSAQQFPDLHSELNLSSLELGDSALYFCASSVGRTERYGYTFGSGTRLTVV.